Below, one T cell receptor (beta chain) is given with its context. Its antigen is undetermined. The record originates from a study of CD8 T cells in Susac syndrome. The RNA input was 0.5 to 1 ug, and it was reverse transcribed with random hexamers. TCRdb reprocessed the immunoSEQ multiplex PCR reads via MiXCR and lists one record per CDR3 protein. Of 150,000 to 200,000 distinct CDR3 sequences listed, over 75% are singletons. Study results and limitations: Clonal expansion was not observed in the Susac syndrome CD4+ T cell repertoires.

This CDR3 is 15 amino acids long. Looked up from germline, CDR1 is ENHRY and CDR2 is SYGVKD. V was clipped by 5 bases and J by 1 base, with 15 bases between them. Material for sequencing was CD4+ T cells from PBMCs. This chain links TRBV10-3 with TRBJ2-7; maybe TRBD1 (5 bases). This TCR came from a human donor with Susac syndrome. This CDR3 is CAISPSNQGSYEQYF. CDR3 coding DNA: TGTGCCATCAGTCCATCCAATCAGGGTTCCTACGAGCAGTACTTC.